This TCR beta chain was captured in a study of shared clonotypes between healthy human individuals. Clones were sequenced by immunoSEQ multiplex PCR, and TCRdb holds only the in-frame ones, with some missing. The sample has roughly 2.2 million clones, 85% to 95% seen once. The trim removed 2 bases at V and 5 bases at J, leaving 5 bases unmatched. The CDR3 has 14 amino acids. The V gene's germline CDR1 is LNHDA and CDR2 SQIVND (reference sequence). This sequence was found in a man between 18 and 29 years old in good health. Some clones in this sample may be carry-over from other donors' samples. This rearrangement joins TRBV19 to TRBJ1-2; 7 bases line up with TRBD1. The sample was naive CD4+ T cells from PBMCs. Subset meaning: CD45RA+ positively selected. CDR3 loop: CASSIRGQLYGYTF. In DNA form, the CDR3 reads TGTGCCAGTAGTATACGGGGACAGCTATATGGCTACACCTTC. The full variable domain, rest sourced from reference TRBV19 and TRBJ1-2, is DGGITQSPKYLFRKEGQNVTLSCEQNLNHDAMYWYRQDPGQGLRLIYYSQIVNDFQKGDIAEGYSVSREKKESFPLTVTSAQKNPTAFYLCASSIRGQLYGYTFGSGTRLTVV.